This T cell receptor (beta chain) was sequenced for a study of blood T cell repertoires in COVID-19. This clone was found many times. The CDR3 covers 15 residues. Trimming removed 1 base from V and 4 bases from J, with 13 bases in between. Germline loops: CDR1 LNHNV, CDR2 YYDKDF (reference sequence). Original methodology: Cell counts per sample came from amplifying reference gene primers. Profiled with immunoSEQ multiplex PCR; TCRdb holds only in-frame clones, not every one. From that table come the V and J calls and clone size; the DNA was used to work out D and trimming. The sample records around 230,000 clones, almost 85% being singletons.

The TCR originated in a man aged 40-49 years who had recovered from COVID-19. The chain employs TRBV15 and TRBJ1-2; possible D gene TRBD1, 6 bases. The source material was PBMCs or T cells enriched from blood (not recorded which). The CDR3 bases are TGTGCCACCAGCAGAGCGGGACACACTTTCTATGGCTACACCTTC. This sequence encodes CATSRAGHTFYGYTF. The full variable domain, its missing parts supplied by reference TRBV15 and TRBJ1-2, is DAMVIQNPRYQVTQFGKPVTLSCSQTLNHNVMYWYQQKSSQAPKLLFHYYDKDFNNEADTPDNFQSRRPNTSFCFLDIRSPGLGDTAMYLCATSRAGHTFYGYTFGSGTRLTVV.